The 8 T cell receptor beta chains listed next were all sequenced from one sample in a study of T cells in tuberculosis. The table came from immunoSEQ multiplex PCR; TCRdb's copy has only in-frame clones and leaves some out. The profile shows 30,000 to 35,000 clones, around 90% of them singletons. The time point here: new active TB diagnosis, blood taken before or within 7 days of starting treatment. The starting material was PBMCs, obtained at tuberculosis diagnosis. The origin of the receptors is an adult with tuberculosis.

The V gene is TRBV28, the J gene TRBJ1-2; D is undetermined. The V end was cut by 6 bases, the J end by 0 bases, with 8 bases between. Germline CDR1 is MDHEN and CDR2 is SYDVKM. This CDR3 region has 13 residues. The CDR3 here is CASRPTANYGYTF. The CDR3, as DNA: TGTGCCAGCAGGCCTACAGCTAACTATGGCTACACCTTC.

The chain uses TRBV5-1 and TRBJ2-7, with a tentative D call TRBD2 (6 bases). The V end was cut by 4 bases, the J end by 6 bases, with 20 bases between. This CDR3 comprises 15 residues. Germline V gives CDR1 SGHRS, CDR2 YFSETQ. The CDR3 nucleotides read TGCGCCAGCAGCCTTGGGCGGGGAACAAGAGTCGAGCAGTACTTC. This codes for CASSLGRGTRVEQYF.

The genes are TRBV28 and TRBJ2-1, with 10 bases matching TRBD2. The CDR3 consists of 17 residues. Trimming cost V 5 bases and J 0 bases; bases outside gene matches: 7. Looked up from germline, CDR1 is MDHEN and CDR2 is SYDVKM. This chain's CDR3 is CASSTSGLASSYNEQFF. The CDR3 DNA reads TGTGCCAGCAGTACCTCGGGACTAGCGAGCTCCTACAATGAGCAGTTCTTC.

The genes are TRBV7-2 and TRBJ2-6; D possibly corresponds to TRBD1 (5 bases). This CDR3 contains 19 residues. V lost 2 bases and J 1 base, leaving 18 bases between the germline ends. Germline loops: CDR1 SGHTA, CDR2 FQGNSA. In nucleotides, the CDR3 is TGTGCCAGCAGCTTACGACAGAATAAGCTCGGGTCTGGGGCCAACGTCCTGACTTTC. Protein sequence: CASSLRQNKLGSGANVLTF.

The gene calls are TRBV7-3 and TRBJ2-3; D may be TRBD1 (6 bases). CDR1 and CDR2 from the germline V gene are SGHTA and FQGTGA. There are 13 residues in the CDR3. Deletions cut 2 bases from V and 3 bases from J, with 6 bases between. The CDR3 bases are TGTGCCAGCAGCTTAGACAGGACAGATACGCAGTATTTT. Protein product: CASSLDRTDTQYF.

DNA of the CDR3: TGTGCCAGCAGCTTAGGCGGAGGGCGAAACTCTGGAAACACCATATATTTT. This sequence encodes CASSLGGGRNSGNTIYF. J is TRBJ1-3 and V is TRBV7-2; D is undetermined. CDR3 length: 17 amino acids. The V gene lost 1 base and the J gene lost 0 bases, with 13 bases spanning the gap. CDR1 is SGHTA, CDR2 FQGNSA, per germline.

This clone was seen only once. The CDR3 DNA sequence: TGTGCCAGCAGCTTAGCAGGGGATAGCAATCAGCCCCAGCATTTT. Its protein is CASSLAGDSNQPQHF. The genes are TRBV7-2 and TRBJ1-5, with a tentative D call TRBD1 (5 bases). The CDR3 length is 15 residues. The V end lost 0 bases, the J end lost 0 bases, and 6 bases lay between the germline ends. Germline values: CDR1 SGHTA, CDR2 FQGNSA. Filled out from reference TRBV7-2 and TRBJ1-5, the complete variable domain reads GAGVSQSPSNKVTEKGKDVELRCDPISGHTALYWYRQSLGQGLEFLIYFQGNSAPDKSGLPSDRFSAERTGGSVSTLTIQRTQQEDSAVYLCASSLAGDSNQPQHFGDGTRLSIL.

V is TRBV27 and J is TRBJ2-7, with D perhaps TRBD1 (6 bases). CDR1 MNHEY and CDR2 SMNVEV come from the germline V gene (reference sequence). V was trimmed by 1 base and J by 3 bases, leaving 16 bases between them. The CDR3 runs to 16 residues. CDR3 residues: CASSLWGTGRIYEQYF. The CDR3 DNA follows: TGTGCCAGCAGTTTATGGGGAACAGGGAGAATCTACGAGCAGTACTTC.